This T cell receptor (beta chain) is drawn from a study of blood T cell repertoires in COVID-19. About the study: The United States, Italy and Spain provided the acute and convalescent COVID-19 samples.

Unmatched junction bases numbered 13, after V lost 6 bases and J lost 8 bases. This CDR3 spans 15 amino acids. Germline CDR1 and CDR2: LNHDA and SQIVND (reference sequence). Cohort allocation depended upon clinical history that participants reported. Study processing details: Counts of nucleated cells, estimated from reference gene primer amplification, were obtained. Using immunoSEQ multiplex PCR, the repertoire was profiled, and TCRdb retains in-frame clones only, with some absent. V and J calls and clone size are those listed in that table; D and trimming were worked out from the DNA. This table has 180,000 or so clones, about 80% appearing once.

The receptor comes from a man aged 35 to 55 who had recovered from COVID-19. The sequencing sample was made of PBMCs or T cells enriched from blood (not recorded which). V and J are TRBV19 and TRBJ2-4; 7 bases are shared with TRBD1. CDR3 amino acids: CASSYTGTVRDIQYF. In DNA form, the CDR3 reads TGTGCCAGTAGCTATACCGGGACAGTAAGGGACATTCAGTACTTC.